Listed below are T cell receptor beta chains from one sample, sequenced in a study of blood T cell repertoires in COVID-19. This table comes from immunoSEQ multiplex PCR, and its TCRdb copy is limited to in-frame clones, with some not included. This table holds 470,000 or so clones, 87% found once. Sequenced input: PBMCs or T cells enriched from blood (not recorded which). Receptors were obtained from a woman under 30 with acute COVID-19. The CDR3 runs from the conserved cysteine through the conserved F or W. The D gene is left open where the match is weak. Size is omitted from some rows. Given values are once, few, many or a class for expanded clones.

j_call v_call clone_size d_call cdr3_nt cdr3_aa
TRBJ2-5 TRBV6-5 . . TGTGCCAGCAGTTACGGGCAGGGTCGAGAGACCCAGTACTTC CASSYGQGRETQYF
TRBJ1-2 TRBV28 . . TGTGCCAGCAGTTTGAAAGCCTACTATGGCTACACCTTC CASSLKAYYGYTF
TRBJ1-4 TRBV15 . TRBD1 TGTGCCACCAGCAGAGATTCCCAGGGGGCTAATGAAAAACTGTTTTTT CATSRDSQGANEKLFF
TRBJ1-2 TRBV6-4 . . TGTGCCAGCAGTGAACCGCCCGGGGGCTACACCTTC CASSEPPGGYTF
TRBJ1-1 TRBV5-6 . TRBD1 TGTGCCAGCAGCTTGGCCGCGACAGGGACGCTAGGAGCTTTCTTT CASSLAATGTLGAFF
TRBJ2-5 TRBV7-2 once TRBD1 TGTGCCAGCAGCTTGAGGGGGCCCGAAGAGACCCAGTACTTC CASSLRGPEETQYF
TRBJ2-7 TRBV5-6 . . TGTGCCAGCAGCGAAATCGCAGGTTGGAAACGGTACGAGCAGTACTTC CASSEIAGWKRYEQYF
TRBJ1-2 TRBV7-2 . . TGTGCCAGCAGCCCGGTAGCGGCAGCTAACTATGGCTACACCTTC CASSPVAAANYGYTF
TRBJ2-7 TRBV15 . . TGTGCCACCAGCAGAAGGCCCCGGGACACCTACGAGCAGTACTTC CATSRRPRDTYEQYF
TRBJ1-5 TRBV6-1 . TRBD1 TGTGCCAGCAGTGAAGCGTTACAGGGGGCAAGCAATCAGCCCCAGCATTTT CASSEALQGASNQPQHF
TRBJ2-1 TRBV29-1 . TRBD1 TGCAGCGTTTCAGGAAGACAGGGGAGGCAGTTCTTC CSVSGRQGRQFF
TRBJ1-5 TRBV4-1 . . TGCGCCAGCAGCCAAGCTGTCGATCAGCCCCAGCATTTT CASSQAVDQPQHF
TRBJ2-1 TRBV5-8 . TRBD1 TGTGCCAGCAGCCCGGGACAGGATACTTCCCCAAACAATGAGCAGTTCTTC CASSPGQDTSPNNEQFF
TRBJ2-5 TRBV23-1 . TRBD2 TGCGCCAGCAGCTCGGGACTAGCGGGAGGGCCAGAGACCCAGTACTTC CASSSGLAGGPETQYF
TRBJ1-1 TRBV6-5 . . TGTGCCAGCTCGATTTCGGGGAACACTGAAGCTTTCTTT CASSISGNTEAFF
TRBJ1-5 TRBV6-2/TRBV6-3 . TRBD1 TGTGCCAGCAGTTCACCGGGACAGGGCACTCCGCCCCAGCATTTT CASSSPGQGTPPQHF
TRBJ2-5 TRBV4-2 . . TGTGCCAGCAGCCAAGAGTCTAGGGAGACCCAGTACTTC CASSQESRETQYF
TRBJ1-2 TRBV12-1 . . TGTGCCAGCCCCTTCCCTTGGACAGGGAGGCTTCGGAGGTCTGGCTACACCTTC CASPFPWTGRLRRSGYTF
TRBJ2-7 TRBV7-8 . TRBD2 TGTGCCAGCAGCCTATTAGCGGGAGCCTCCTACGAGCAGTACTTC CASSLLAGASYEQYF
TRBJ2-5 TRBV5-1 . . TGCGCCAGCAGGCTGACAGAAGAGACCCAGTACTTC CASRLTEETQYF
TRBJ1-2 TRBV27 . . TGTGCCAGCAGTTTAGATGGGCGGGGGTATGGCTACACCTTC CASSLDGRGYGYTF
TRBJ2-5 TRBV25-1 . TRBD2 TGTGCCAGCAGTGGGAGGGGACTAGCACAGCAAGAGACCCAGTACTTC CASSGRGLAQQETQYF
TRBJ1-3 TRBV10-1 . . TGCGCCAGCCAGGAAGCCTCTGGAAACACCATATATTTT CASQEASGNTIYF
TRBJ2-5 TRBV7-8 . . TGTGCCAGCAGCTTTCCGATCGGGACCCAGTACTTC CASSFPIGTQYF
TRBJ1-1 TRBV7-2 . . TGTGCCAGCAGGGGGCGGATGAACACTGAAGCTTTCTTT CASRGRMNTEAFF
TRBJ2-1 TRBV2 . TRBD1 TGTGCCAGCAGTAAAACCGGGACAGGAACGTACAATGAGCAGTTCTTC CASSKTGTGTYNEQFF
TRBJ2-7 TRBV7-9 . . TGTGCCAGCAGCTTTTCGGGTCAGTACGAGCAGTACTTC CASSFSGQYEQYF
TRBJ1-5 TRBV27 . . TGTGCCAGCAGTTTATACGACAGGTTCAATCAGCCCCAGCATTTT CASSLYDRFNQPQHF
TRBJ1-2 TRBV6-6 . . TGTGCCAGCAGTTCGCGGGTAGGTGGTGGCTACACCTTC CASSSRVGGGYTF
TRBJ2-7 TRBV7-2 . TRBD1 TGTGCCAGCAGCTTAGCTACAGGGGCCCCTTCCTACGAGCAGTACTTC CASSLATGAPSYEQYF
TRBJ2-1 TRBV7-2 . TRBD1 TGTGCCAGCCATATACAGGGGGCATCGGGCAATGAGCAGTTCTTC CASHIQGASGNEQFF
TRBJ1-2 TRBV6-5 . . TGTGCCAGCCGCTCGACCCGGCTAGGTAACTATGGCTACACCTTC CASRSTRLGNYGYTF
TRBJ2-5 TRBV3-1/TRBV3-2 . . TGTGCCAGCAGCCAAGAGAGGAAGATCCAAGAGACCCAGTACTTC CASSQERKIQETQYF